The clone carrying this TCR beta chain occurred once. Its cognate antigen is unknown. The data originate from a study of radiotherapy plus CTLA-4 blockade in lung cancer. The CDR3 extends over 16 amino acids. CDR1 SGHTA and CDR2 FQGTGA come from the germline V gene. V was trimmed by 5 bases and J by 0 bases, leaving 14 bases between them. The assay was immunoSEQ multiplex PCR, and TCRdb's table has in-frame clones only and misses some. The table lists around 20,000 clones, 86% of them singletons, with around 22% in the top ten. Findings of the study overall: Tumor-origin TCR clones grew in blood after radiotherapy plus ipilimumab.

This TCR was sampled from a human donor with non-small cell lung cancer whose response to radiotherapy plus ipilimumab could not be evaluated. Material: peripheral blood, obtained from a patient treated with radiotherapy plus ipilimumab. V usage is TRBV7-3 and J usage is TRBJ2-1; D is possibly TRBD1 (6 bases). The CDR3 DNA sequence: TGTGCCAGCAGCGCCAACAGGGAGTTCTCCTACAATGAGCAGTTCTTC. Protein product: CASSANREFSYNEQFF.